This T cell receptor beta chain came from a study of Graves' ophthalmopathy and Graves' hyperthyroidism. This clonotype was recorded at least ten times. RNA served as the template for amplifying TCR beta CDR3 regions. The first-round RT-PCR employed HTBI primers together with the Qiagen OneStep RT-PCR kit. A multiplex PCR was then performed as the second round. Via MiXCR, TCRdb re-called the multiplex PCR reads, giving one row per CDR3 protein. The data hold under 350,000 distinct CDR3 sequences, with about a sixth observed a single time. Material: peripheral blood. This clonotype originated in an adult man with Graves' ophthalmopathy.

CDR3 loop: CSARDTERSYEQYF. Written as DNA, the CDR3 is TGCAGTGCTAGAGATACAGAAAGATCCTACGAGCAGTACTTC. The chain uses TRBV20-1 and TRBJ2-7; D is undetermined. Trimming stripped 0 bases from V and 1 base from J, with 10 bases between. This CDR3 contains 14 residues. Germline lookup yields CDR1 DFQATT and CDR2 SNEGSKA (reference sequence).